This T cell receptor (beta chain) was identified during a study of cytomegalovirus exposure and HLA in healthy donors. With regard to this clone: Antigen unknown.

The CDR3 has 14 residues. CDR1 is MGHRA, CDR2 YSYEKL, per germline. The junction had 4 bases not matched to a gene; V was cut back by 4 bases and J by 3 bases. While the first cohort had some 700 subjects, the donors belonged to the separate validation cohort of more than 95 subjects. Sequencing was performed with immunoSEQ multiplex PCR; in TCRdb, only in-frame clones are kept and a portion is missing. This table holds approximately 82,000 clones, 85% to 95% found once. Overall study results and limits: CMV antigen specificity was confirmed in vitro for a few CMV-associated chains.

The chain joins TRBV4-1 to TRBJ2-3, with TRBD2 matching 7 bases. Sequencing used PBMCs. This clonotype was obtained from a man aged 18 to 30 in good health and CMV-seronegative. In DNA form, the CDR3 reads TGCGCCAGCAGCCGGACTAGTTTAACAGATACGCAGTATTTT. Translating it yields CASSRTSLTDTQYF.